This T cell receptor (beta chain) was identified in a study of shared clonotypes between healthy human individuals. Study-wide results and limits: Sharing across four donors was seen in around 5.1% of naive CD4 clonotypes. Unshared clonotypes carried lower generation probabilities than those common to all four donors. Generally, estimated richness proved larger in naive subsets than it did in memory subsets.

Losses at the gene ends were 5 bases for V and 9 bases for J; bases not matched to a gene: 6. Germline V gives CDR1 MDHEN, CDR2 SYDVKM. This CDR3 spans 14 amino acids. Original analysis: ImmunoSEQ gave junction-only sequences without quality scores, so filtering differed. Some clones are missing from TCRdb's copy, which holds only in-frame ones; the method was immunoSEQ multiplex PCR. V and J calls and clone size are those listed in that table; D and trimming were worked out from the DNA. The table includes some 2,500,000 clones, roughly 93% detected once. With respect to this clone: The antigen remains undetermined.

This rearrangement joins TRBV28 to TRBJ1-6; TRBD1 aligns across 8 bases. This TCR came from a man younger than 30 in good health. Some clones in this sample may be carry-over from other donors' samples. The sample consisted of naive CD4+ T cells from PBMCs. Subset of the sample: CD45RA+ positively selected. The CDR3 DNA reads as TGTGCCAGCAGTCTCCCGGACAGGGTTTCACCCCTCCACTTT. Its protein product is CASSLPDRVSPLHF.